This TCR beta chain emerged from a study of blood T cell repertoires in COVID-19. Whole-study context: Some COVID-19 samples were acute and others convalescent; all came from the United States, Italy and Spain. T cells, B-cell-depleted T cells, or PBMCs supplied cDNA or gDNA.

Original processing methods: The assay estimated nucleated cells by amplifying reference gene primers. Produced via immunoSEQ multiplex PCR; TCRdb's table is partial and in-frame only. D and trimming come from the DNA, and the V and J calls and clone size come from that table. This sample has around 48,000 clones, with approximately 89% found just once. CDR3 length: 16 residues. CDR1 is MGHRA, CDR2 YSYEKL, per germline. J lost 7 bases, V lost 0 bases, and 10 bases had no gene match. V gene TRBV4-1 combines with J gene TRBJ2-7; 9 nucleotides match TRBD2. This sequence was found in a man between 60 and 75 years old with active or convalescent COVID-19. The sample taken for sequencing was peripheral blood. The CDR3 reads CASSQETVAGVDEQYF. CDR3 DNA: TGCGCCAGCAGCCAAGAAACGGTAGCGGGGGTGGATGAGCAGTACTTC.